This T cell receptor beta chain was documented in a study of blood T cell repertoires in COVID-19. Overall study context: The samples span acute and convalescent COVID-19 from the United States, Italy and Spain. Sources were T cells, B-cell-depleted T cells, or PBMCs; the material itself was cDNA or gDNA.

This clone was observed a single time. The germline CDR1 and CDR2 sequences are WSHSY and SAAADI. Trimming removed 3 bases from V and 0 bases from J, with 12 bases in between. The CDR3 loop spans 16 amino acids. Original methodology: Counts of nucleated cells, estimated from reference gene primer amplification, were obtained. Repertoires were generated with immunoSEQ multiplex PCR, while TCRdb's copy carries only in-frame clones and drops some. From that table come the V and J calls and clone size; the DNA was used to work out D and trimming. The repertoire holds under 300,000 clones, with approximately 90% as singletons.

The sequence was collected from a woman in her forties who had recovered from COVID-19. The sequencing sample was made of peripheral blood. The rearrangement links TRBV10-2 to TRBJ1-3; D is perhaps TRBD1 (5 bases). CDR3 coding DNA: TGCGCCAGCAGTGACCCGGGACTCAGCTCTGGAAACACCATATATTTT. Amino acids: CASSDPGLSSGNTIYF.